This T cell receptor beta chain was sequenced during a study of radiotherapy plus CTLA-4 blockade in lung cancer. This CDR3 spans 14 amino acids. Germline CDR1 reads LNHDA; CDR2 reads SQIVND (reference sequence). The assay was immunoSEQ multiplex PCR, and TCRdb's table has in-frame clones only and misses some. The data contain 86,000 or so clones, 60% to 85% of them singletons. The chain uses TRBV19 and TRBJ2-5, with 11 bases fitting TRBD1. The assigned J gene may be wrong: the sequence end matches TRBJ2-7 better. The sample here was peripheral blood, taken from a patient treated with radiotherapy plus ipilimumab. The sequence derives from a human donor with non-small cell lung cancer who had a partial response to radiotherapy plus ipilimumab. Some clones in this sample may be carry-over from other donors' samples. The CDR3 is CATKSGTGGYEQYF. The DNA of the CDR3 is TGTGCCACCAAATCCGGGACAGGGGGCTACGAGCAGTACTTC.